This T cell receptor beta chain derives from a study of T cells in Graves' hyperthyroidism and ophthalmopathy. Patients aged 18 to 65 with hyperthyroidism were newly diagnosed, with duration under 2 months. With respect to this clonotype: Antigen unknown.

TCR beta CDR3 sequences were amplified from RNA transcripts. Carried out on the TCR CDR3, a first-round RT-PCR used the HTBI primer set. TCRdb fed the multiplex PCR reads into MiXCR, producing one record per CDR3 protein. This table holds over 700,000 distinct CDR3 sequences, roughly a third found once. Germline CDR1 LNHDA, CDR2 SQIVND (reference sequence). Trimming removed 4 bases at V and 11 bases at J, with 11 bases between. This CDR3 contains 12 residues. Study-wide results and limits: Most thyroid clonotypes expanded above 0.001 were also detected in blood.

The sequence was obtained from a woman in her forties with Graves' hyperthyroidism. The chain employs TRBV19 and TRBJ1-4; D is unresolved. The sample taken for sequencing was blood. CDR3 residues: CASSTTGPKLFF. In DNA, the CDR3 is TGTGCCAGTAGTACCACGGGCCCTAAACTGTTTTTT.